This TCR beta chain was recorded in a study of T cell responses to AZD1222 COVID-19 vaccine. Study information: Analysis merged second doses at about 4 or about 12 weeks.

A remark on this clone: Its specificity is unknown.

Some clones are missing from TCRdb's copy, which holds only in-frame ones; the method was immunoSEQ multiplex PCR. The sample holds over 130,000 clones, about 91% seen once. Broader study findings: Spike regions recognized by vaccine-associated CD4 TCRs spanned the protein, led by 160-218 and 743-854. Repertoires were obtained solely post-peak T cell response.

V was pared by 6 bases and J by 2 bases, with 25 bases between. Germline CDR1 reads GTSNPN; CDR2 reads SVGIG (reference sequence). The CDR3 length is 17 residues. The origin of this receptor is an adult in good health. The chain employs TRBV30 and TRBJ1-1; D not certain. The sample in question was peripheral blood, obtained on day 0 of AZD1222 vaccination. The CDR3 nucleotides read TGTGCCTGCCAACATTTCCGGGCCACTACCTTTAACACTGAAGCTTTCTTT. Its protein product is CACQHFRATTFNTEAFF.